This TCR beta chain was found in a study of T cells expressing NK-cell markers (dated by TCRdb to 2018 to 2020). Background on the whole study: TCR beta-chain repertoires were profiled in sorted CD3+CD56+NKG2C+, CD3+CD56+NKG2C- and CD3+CD56-NKG2C+ T-cell subsets from several donors. Among the eight sequenced donors, seven were HCMV-seropositive and one was HCMV-seronegative. The study sequenced eight donors, all healthy volunteers chosen at random: three men and five women. Sequencing of the libraries produced 2 x 150 bp reads on Illumina HiSeq 2000/2500, MiSeq or NextSeq. What the research found in general, with its limitations: Those dominant clonotypes were again the most abundant among CD3+CD56-NKG2C+ cells in four donors, at about 25-65%. It remained unclear whether the expanded NKG2C-expressing T cell clones were specific for HCMV antigens. In several donors, the dominant CD3+CD56+NKG2C+ clonotypes were found to rank among the top 10 CD8+ clonotypes and to make up about 1.0-8% of CD8+ T cells.

HCMV serostatus was determined by detecting HCMV-specific IgG in serum with a commercial ELISA kit. Ficoll density gradient centrifugation was used to isolate peripheral blood mononuclear cells from blood. Including the terminal cysteine and phenylalanine, the CDR3 comprises 14 residues. A DNA sequence was not provided. The germline V gene specifies SNHLY as CDR1 and FYNNEI as CDR2. Sequencing was performed on an Illumina HiSeq 2000. 5'RACE template switching, by which a universal primer site and unique molecular identifiers were added, was used to make TCR beta cDNA libraries. cDNA synthesis was primed from the TCR beta constant segment and was followed by two successive PCR amplification steps. The authors processed their data as follows. MIGEC was used to demultiplex reads and group reads by UMI, and MiTCR was used to assemble and quantify clonotypes. Only TCR cDNA sequences supported by at least two reads were kept to exclude erroneous sequences. The tcR package was used for downstream repertoire analysis, and clonotypes were matched between fractions using CDR3 nucleotide sequence together with V segment. VDJmatch was used to annotate antigen specificity against VDJdb, with one amino acid substitution in CDR3 allowed. The reads underwent TCRdb reprocessing, giving one record for each CDR3 protein sequence and no DNA. TCRdb's processing, not the study's, gives the V and J calls here. The table kept for this sample lists some 110,000 distinct CDR3 sequences. Under 20% of the sample belongs to the ten largest clones.

Comment on this clonotype: The antigen this receptor binds is unknown.

The receptor chain draws on TRBV2 and TRBJ2-3; the TCRdb D gene call, TRBD1, has no DNA to confirm it. This sequence was found in a woman aged 18-69 years in good health. Specimen: blood T cells: a sorted CD56 or NKG2C T cell subset, CD4+ or CD8+ T cells, or bulk PBMC T cells (not recorded which). The CDR3 here reads CASDPGQSTDTQYF.